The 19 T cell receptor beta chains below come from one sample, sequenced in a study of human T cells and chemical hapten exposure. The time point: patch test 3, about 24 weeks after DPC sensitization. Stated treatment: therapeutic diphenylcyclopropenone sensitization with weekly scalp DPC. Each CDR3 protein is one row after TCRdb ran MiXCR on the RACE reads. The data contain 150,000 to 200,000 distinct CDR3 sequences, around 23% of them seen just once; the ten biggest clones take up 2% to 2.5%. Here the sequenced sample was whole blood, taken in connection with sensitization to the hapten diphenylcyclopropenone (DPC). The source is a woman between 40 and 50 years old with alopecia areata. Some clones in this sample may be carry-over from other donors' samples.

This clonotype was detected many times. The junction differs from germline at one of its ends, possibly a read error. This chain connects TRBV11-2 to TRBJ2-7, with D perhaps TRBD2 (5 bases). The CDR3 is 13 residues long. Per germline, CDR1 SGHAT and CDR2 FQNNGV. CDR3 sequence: CASSLDPRAVRGF. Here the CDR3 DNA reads TGTGCCAGCAGCTTAGATCCGAGGGCTGTACGTGGCTTC.

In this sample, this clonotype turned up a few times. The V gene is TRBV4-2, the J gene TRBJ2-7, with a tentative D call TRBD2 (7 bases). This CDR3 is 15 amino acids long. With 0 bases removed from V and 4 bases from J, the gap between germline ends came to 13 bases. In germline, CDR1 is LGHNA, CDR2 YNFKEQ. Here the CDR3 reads CASSQDPKGGYEQYF. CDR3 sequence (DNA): TGTGCCAGCAGCCAAGATCCGAAGGGGGGGTACGAGCAGTACTTC.

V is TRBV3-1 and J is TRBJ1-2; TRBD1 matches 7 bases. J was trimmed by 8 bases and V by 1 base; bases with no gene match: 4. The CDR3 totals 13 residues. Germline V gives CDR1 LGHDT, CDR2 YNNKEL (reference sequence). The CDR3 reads CASSQVNRGGYTF. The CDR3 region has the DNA TGTGCCAGCAGCCAAGTTAACAGGGGAGGCTACACCTTC.

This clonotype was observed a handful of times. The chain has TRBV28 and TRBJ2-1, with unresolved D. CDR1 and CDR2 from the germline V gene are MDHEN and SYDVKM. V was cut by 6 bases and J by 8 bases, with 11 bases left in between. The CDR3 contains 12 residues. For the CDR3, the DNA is TGTGCCAGCAGCCTCAGCCGCCATGAGCAGTTCTTC. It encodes CASSLSRHEQFF.

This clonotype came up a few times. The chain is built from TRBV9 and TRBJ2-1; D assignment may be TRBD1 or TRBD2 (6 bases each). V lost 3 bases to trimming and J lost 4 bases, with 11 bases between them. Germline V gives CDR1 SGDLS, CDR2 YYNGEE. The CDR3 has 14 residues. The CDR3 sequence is CASSGGALYNEQFF. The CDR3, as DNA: TGTGCCAGCAGCGGGGGGGCGCTTTACAATGAGCAGTTCTTC.

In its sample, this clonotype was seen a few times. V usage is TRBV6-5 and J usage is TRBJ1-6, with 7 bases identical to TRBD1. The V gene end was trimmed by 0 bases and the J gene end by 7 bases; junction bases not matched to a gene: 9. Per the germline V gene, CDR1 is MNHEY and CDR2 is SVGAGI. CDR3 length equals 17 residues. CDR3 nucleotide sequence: TGTGCCAGCAGTTACTCGCAGGGGGTAATTGTGAATTCACCCCTCCACTTT. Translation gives CASSYSQGVIVNSPLHF.

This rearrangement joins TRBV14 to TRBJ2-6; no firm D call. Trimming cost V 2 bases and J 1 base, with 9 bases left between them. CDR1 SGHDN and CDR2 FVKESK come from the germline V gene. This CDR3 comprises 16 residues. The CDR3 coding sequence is TGTGCCAGCAGCCAATTGTCAGGTTCTGGGGCCAACGTCCTGACTTTC. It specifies CASSQLSGSGANVLTF.

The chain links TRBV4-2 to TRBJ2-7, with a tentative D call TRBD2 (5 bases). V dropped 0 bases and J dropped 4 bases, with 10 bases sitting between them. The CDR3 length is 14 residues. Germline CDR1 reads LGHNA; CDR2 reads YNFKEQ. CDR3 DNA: TGTGCCAGCAGCCAAGAAAGCCGCGGGTACGAGCAGTACTTC. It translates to CASSQESRGYEQYF.

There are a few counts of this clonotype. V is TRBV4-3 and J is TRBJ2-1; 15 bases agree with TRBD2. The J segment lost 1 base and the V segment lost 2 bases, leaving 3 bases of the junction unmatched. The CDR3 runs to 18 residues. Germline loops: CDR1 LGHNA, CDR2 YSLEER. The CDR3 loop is CASSQRTSGRGSYNEQFF. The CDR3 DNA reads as TGCGCCAGCAGCCAACGGACTAGCGGGAGGGGGTCCTACAATGAGCAGTTCTTC.

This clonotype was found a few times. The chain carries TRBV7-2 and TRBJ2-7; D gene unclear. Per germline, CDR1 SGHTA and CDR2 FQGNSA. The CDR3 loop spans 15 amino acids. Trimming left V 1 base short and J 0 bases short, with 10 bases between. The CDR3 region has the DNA TGTGCCAGCAGCTTAGAAGCCGGAAGCTCCTACGAGCAGTACTTC. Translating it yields CASSLEAGSSYEQYF.

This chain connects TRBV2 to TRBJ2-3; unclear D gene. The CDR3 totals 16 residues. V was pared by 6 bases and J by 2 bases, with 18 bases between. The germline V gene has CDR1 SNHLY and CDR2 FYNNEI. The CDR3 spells CASSSTPAPPTDTQYF. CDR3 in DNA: TGTGCCAGCAGCTCAACCCCGGCACCGCCCACAGATACGCAGTATTTT.

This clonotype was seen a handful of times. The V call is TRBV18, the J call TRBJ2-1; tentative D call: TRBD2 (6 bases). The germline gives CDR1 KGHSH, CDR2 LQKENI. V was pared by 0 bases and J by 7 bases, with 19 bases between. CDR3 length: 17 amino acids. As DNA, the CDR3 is TGTGCCAGCTCACCACCAATCGGCGGGAACCGGGTAAATGAGCAGTTCTTC. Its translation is CASSPPIGGNRVNEQFF.

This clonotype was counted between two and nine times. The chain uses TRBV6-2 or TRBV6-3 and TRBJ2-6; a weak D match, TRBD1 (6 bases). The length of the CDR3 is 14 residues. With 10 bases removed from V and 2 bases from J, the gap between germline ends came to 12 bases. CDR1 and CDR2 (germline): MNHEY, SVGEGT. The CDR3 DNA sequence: TGTGCCACGCACAGGGCCGCTGGGGCCAACGTCCTGACTTTC. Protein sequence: CATHRAAGANVLTF.

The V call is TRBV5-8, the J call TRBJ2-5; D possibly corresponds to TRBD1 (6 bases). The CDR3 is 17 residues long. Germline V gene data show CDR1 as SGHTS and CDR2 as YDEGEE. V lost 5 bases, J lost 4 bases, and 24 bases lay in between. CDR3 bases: TGTGCCAGCAGGAACAACAGGGACCCCTACCAGCCAGAGACCCAGTACTTC. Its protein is CASRNNRDPYQPETQYF.

CDR3 DNA: TGTGCCAGCACAACTAGCGGGGGGGCCTACAATGAGCAGTTCTTC. Translation gives CASTTSGGAYNEQFF. This chain connects TRBV27 to TRBJ2-1, with 13 bases that match TRBD2. The length of the CDR3 is 15 residues. Germline V gives CDR1 MNHEY, CDR2 SMNVEV (reference sequence). The trim removed 7 bases at V and 2 bases at J, leaving 2 bases unmatched.

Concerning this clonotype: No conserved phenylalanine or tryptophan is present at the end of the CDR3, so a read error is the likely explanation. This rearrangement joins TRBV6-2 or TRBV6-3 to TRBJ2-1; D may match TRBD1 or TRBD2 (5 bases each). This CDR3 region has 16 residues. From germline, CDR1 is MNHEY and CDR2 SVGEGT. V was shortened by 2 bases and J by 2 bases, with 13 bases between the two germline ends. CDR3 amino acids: CASSYTGTAPYNEQFL. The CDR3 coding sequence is TGTGCCAGCAGTTACACCGGGACCGCACCCTACAATGAGCAGTTCCTC.

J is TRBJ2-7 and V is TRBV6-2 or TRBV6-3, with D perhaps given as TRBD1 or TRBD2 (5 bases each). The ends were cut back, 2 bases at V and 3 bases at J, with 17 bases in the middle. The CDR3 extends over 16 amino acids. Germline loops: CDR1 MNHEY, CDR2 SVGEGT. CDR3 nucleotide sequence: TGTGCCAGCAGTTACGAACGGGGCGGAGTCAGCTACGAGCAGTACTTC. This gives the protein CASSYERGGVSYEQYF.

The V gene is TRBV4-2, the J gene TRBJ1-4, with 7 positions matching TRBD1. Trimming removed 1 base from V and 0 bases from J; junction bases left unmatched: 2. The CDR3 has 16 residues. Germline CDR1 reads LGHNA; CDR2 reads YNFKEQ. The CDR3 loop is CASSQAGTATNEKLFF. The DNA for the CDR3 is TGTGCCAGCAGCCAAGCCGGGACAGCAACTAATGAAAAACTGTTTTTT.

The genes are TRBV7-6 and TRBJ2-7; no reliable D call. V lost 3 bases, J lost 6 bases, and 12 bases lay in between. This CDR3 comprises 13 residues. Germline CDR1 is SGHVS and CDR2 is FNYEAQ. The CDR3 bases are TGTGCCAGCAGCTTGGCGGTTAGGGCCGAGCAGTACTTC. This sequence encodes CASSLAVRAEQYF.